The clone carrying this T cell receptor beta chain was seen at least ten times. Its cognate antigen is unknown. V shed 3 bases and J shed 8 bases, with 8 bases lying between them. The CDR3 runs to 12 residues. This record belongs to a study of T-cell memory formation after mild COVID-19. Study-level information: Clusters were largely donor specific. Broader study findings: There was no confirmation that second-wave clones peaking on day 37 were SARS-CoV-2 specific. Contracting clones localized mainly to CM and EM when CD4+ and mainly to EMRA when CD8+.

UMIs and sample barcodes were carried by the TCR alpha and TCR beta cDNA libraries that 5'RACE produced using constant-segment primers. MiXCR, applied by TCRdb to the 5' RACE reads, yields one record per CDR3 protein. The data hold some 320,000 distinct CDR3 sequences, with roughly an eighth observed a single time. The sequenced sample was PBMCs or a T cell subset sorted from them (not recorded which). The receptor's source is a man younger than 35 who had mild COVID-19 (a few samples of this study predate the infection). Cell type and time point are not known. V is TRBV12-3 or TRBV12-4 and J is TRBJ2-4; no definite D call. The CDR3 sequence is CASSLNEDIQYF. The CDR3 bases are TGTGCCAGCAGTTTGAATGAAGACATTCAGTACTTC.